These 6 T cell receptor beta chains were sequenced from one sample in a study of blood T cell repertoires in COVID-19. Profiled with immunoSEQ multiplex PCR; TCRdb holds only in-frame clones, not every one. Of hundreds of thousands of clones listed, roughly 90% are singletons. Sample: PBMCs or T cells enriched from blood (not recorded which). The receptors come from a woman between 25 and 40 years old with acute COVID-19.

The sample holds one count of this clone. The chain recombines TRBV4-3 with TRBJ1-6, with TRBD1 as a possible D gene (5 bases). The CDR3 totals 15 residues. V lost 3 bases and J 8 bases, leaving 14 bases between the germline ends. CDR1 and CDR2 from the germline V gene are LGHNA and YSLEER. The CDR3 DNA reads as TGCGCCAGCAGCCAGGCAGGGACTTCGGATTCACCCCTCCACTTT. Protein product: CASSQAGTSDSPLHF.

This clone has a handful of counts. This chain links TRBV5-1 with TRBJ1-3; D gene ambiguous. The CDR3 is 14 amino acids. The V end was cut by 2 bases, the J end by 0 bases, with 6 bases between. Germline V gene data show CDR1 as SGHRS and CDR2 as YFSETQ. The CDR3 reads CASSLSNSGNTIYF. The CDR3, as DNA: TGCGCCAGCAGCTTAAGCAACTCTGGAAACACCATATATTTT.

The chain links TRBV10-3 to TRBJ1-2, with TRBD1 as a possible D gene (6 bases). V was pared by 4 bases and J by 4 bases, with 25 bases between. Germline V gene lookup returns CDR1 ENHRY and CDR2 SYGVKD. The CDR3 loop spans 18 amino acids. DNA of the CDR3: TGTGCCATCAGTGTGGCCGGGACACTTATTCAAGGAGGCTATGGCTACACCTTC. Protein product: CAISVAGTLIQGGYGYTF.

In the case of this clone: Other nucleotide sequences in the sample specify the same CDR3. This chain joins TRBV7-2 and TRBJ2-1; 7 nucleotides line up with TRBD1. The V gene end was trimmed by 1 base and the J gene end by 4 bases; junction bases not matched to a gene: 1. Germline V gene lookup returns CDR1 SGHTA and CDR2 FQGNSA. The CDR3 is 14 residues long. DNA of the CDR3: TGTGCCAGCAGCTTAGTGGACAGGTACAATGAGCAGTTCTTC. This encodes CASSLVDRYNEQFF.

This clone has just a few counts. The chain links TRBV10-3 to TRBJ1-3, with 9 bases that match TRBD1. The CDR3 runs 18 residues. Germline CDR1 is ENHRY and CDR2 is SYGVKD. Losses at the gene ends were 6 bases for V and 1 base for J; bases not matched to a gene: 13. The CDR3 coding sequence is TGTGCCATCAGCCTGGGACAGGGAGGGTTGGGGTCTGGAAACACCATATATTTT. Amino acids: CAISLGQGGLGSGNTIYF.

This clone was counted only a few times. V usage is TRBV18 and J usage is TRBJ1-2; D is uncertain. The CDR3 consists of 12 residues. With 3 bases removed from V and 5 bases from J, the gap between germline ends came to 7 bases. Per the germline V gene, CDR1 is KGHSH and CDR2 is LQKENI. The CDR3 is CASSPPSYGYTF. The CDR3 nucleotides are TGTGCCAGCTCACCCCCCAGTTATGGCTACACCTTC.